These 10 T cell receptor beta chains came from one sample sequenced in a study of beta chain features in type 1 diabetes. cDNA synthesis used the whole RNA isolate, giving expressed TCRB sequences. The table came from immunoSEQ multiplex PCR; TCRdb's copy has only in-frame clones and leaves some out. Among under 300,000 clones listed, 7% to 9% were seen once. The sequenced material came from central memory CD4+ T cells from blood. The receptors were gathered from a woman under 30 in good health.

This clone was seen more than once but under ten times. This chain joins TRBV28 and TRBJ2-7; D tentatively reads TRBD1 or TRBD2 (5 bases each). Trimming left V 5 bases short and J 4 bases short, with 15 bases between. The CDR3 covers 14 residues. Germline V gene lookup returns CDR1 MDHEN and CDR2 SYDVKM. The CDR3 DNA follows: TGTGCCAGCAGTCCTGGGACCCCTCCTTACGAGCAGTACGTC. Protein: CASSPGTPPYEQYV.

This clone was counted between two and nine times. The V and J genes are TRBV2 and TRBJ2-7, with 7 nucleotides matching TRBD2. V lost 1 base to trimming and J lost 10 bases; unmatched junction nucleotides: 4. CDR1 and CDR2 (germline): SNHLY, FYNNEI. This CDR3 is built from 12 residues. The CDR3 bases are TGTGCCAGCAGTGAAGAGAGAGCGGGACAGTACTTC. Protein: CASSEERAGQYF.

This sequence joins TRBV5-8 and TRBJ1-2; 9 nucleotides line up with TRBD1. The CDR3 extends over 16 amino acids. J gave up 2 bases and V 1 base, and 6 bases lay outside the gene matches. CDR1 SGHTS and CDR2 YDEGEE come from the germline V gene. The DNA for the CDR3 is TGTGCCAGCAGCTTGTCGACAGGGGGTCTAAACTATGGCTACACCTTC. Protein product: CASSLSTGGLNYGYTF. The whole variable domain, filled in from reference TRBV5-8 and TRBJ1-2, reads EAGVTQSPTHLIKTRGQQATLRCSPISGHTSVYWYQQALGLGLQFLLWYDEGEERNRGNFPPRFSGRQFPNYSSELNVNALELEDSALYLCASSLSTGGLNYGYTFGSGTRLTVV.

The chain has TRBV6-1 and TRBJ2-4, with a tentative D call TRBD2 (7 bases). Trimming cost V 11 bases and J 5 bases, with 19 bases left between them. In germline, CDR1 is MNHNS, CDR2 SASEGT. The CDR3 runs to 14 residues. The CDR3 here is CASRQGREQNIQYF. The CDR3 DNA reads as TGTGCCTCCAGGCAGGGGAGGGAGCAAAACATTCAGTACTTC.

This clone occurred many times. This chain joins TRBV9 and TRBJ2-3, with 11 bases matching TRBD2. The germline V gene encodes CDR1 SGDLS and CDR2 YYNGEE. J was trimmed by 5 bases and V by 1 base; bases with no gene match: 3. The CDR3 totals 15 residues. The CDR3 sequence: CASSVLAGGRDTQYF. The CDR3 bases are TGTGCCAGCAGCGTACTAGCGGGAGGTAGAGATACGCAGTATTTT.

This clone has only a few counts. The J gene is TRBJ1-4, the V gene TRBV19; no reliable D call. Germline CDR1 and CDR2: LNHDA and SQIVND (reference sequence). Deletions cut 7 bases from V and 7 bases from J, with 13 bases between. The CDR3 consists of 13 residues. The CDR3, as DNA: TGTGCCAGTACGTTTAGGGCGGGTGAAAAACTGTTTTTT. Amino acid sequence: CASTFRAGEKLFF.

In this sample, this clone turned up a few times. The chain uses TRBV30 and TRBJ2-3; perhaps TRBD1 as D (5 bases). Trimming shortened V by 0 bases and J by 3 bases, and 10 bases separated the two germline ends. This CDR3 has 14 amino acids. CDR1 GTSNPN and CDR2 SVGIG come from the germline V gene (reference sequence). The CDR3 DNA sequence: TGTGCCTGGAGTGTAGGGGAAGGGACAGATACGCAGTATTTT. Encoded protein: CAWSVGEGTDTQYF.

This clone was observed a handful of times. The chain employs TRBV28 and TRBJ1-5; 7 nucleotides match TRBD1. Per the germline V gene, CDR1 is MDHEN and CDR2 is SYDVKM. This CDR3 has 12 residues. The trim removed 3 bases at V and 12 bases at J, leaving 5 bases unmatched. The CDR3 coding sequence is TGTGCCAGCAGTTTGTACGGGACAGACCAGCATTTT. It encodes CASSLYGTDQHF.

The chain joins TRBV14 to TRBJ2-7; perhaps TRBD1 as D (6 bases). CDR1 and CDR2 from the germline V gene are SGHDN and FVKESK. This CDR3 spans 15 amino acids. Trimming took 3 bases from V and 7 from J, leaving 19 bases between them. CDR3 protein: CASSHKWLGAGEQYF. The CDR3 DNA reads TGTGCCAGCAGCCATAAGTGGTTGGGGGCCGGAGAGCAGTACTTC.

This clone was detected many times. The chain is built from TRBV7-9 and TRBJ1-2; D gene ambiguous. CDR1 SEHNR and CDR2 FQNEAQ come from the germline V gene (reference sequence). This CDR3 has 14 amino acids. Trimming cost V 4 bases and J 8 bases, with 17 bases left between them. CDR3 sequence reads: CASSSWIGEGGYTF. CDR3 in DNA: TGTGCCAGCAGCTCCTGGATTGGGGAGGGAGGCTACACCTTC.